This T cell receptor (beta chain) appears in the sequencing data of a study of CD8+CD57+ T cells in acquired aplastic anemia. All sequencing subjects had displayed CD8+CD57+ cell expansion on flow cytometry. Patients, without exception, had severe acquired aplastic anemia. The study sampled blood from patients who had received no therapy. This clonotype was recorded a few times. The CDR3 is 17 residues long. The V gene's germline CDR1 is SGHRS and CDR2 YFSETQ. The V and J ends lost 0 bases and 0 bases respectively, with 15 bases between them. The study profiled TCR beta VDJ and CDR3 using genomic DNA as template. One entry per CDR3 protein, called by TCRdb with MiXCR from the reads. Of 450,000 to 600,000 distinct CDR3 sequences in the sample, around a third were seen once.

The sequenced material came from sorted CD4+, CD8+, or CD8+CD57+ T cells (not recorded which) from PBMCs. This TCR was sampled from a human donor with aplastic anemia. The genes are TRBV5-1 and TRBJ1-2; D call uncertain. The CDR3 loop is CASSLAPAGFTNYGYTF. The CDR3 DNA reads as TGCGCCAGCAGCTTGGCCCCCGCAGGTTTCACTAACTATGGCTACACCTTC. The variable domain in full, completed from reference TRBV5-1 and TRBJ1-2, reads KAGVTQTPRYLIKTRGQQVTLSCSPISGHRSVSWYQQTPGQGLQFLFEYFSETQRNKGNFPGRFSGRQFSNSRSEMNVSTLELGDSALYLCASSLAPAGFTNYGYTFGSGTRLTVV.